The present T cell receptor beta chain was sequenced within a study of T cells in Graves' hyperthyroidism and ophthalmopathy. Study-wide background: Peripheral blood was taken when the disease was first diagnosed, before any treatment began.

A few counts support this clonotype. CDR3 length equals 17 residues. The germline V gene encodes CDR1 SGDLS and CDR2 YYNGEE. The J segment lost 4 bases and the V segment lost 4 bases, leaving 13 bases of the junction unmatched. Regions amplified from RNA transcripts were the TCR beta CDR3 regions. HTBI primers drove first-round RT-PCR of the TCR CDR3. Each CDR3 protein gets one entry after TCRdb re-called the multiplex PCR reads with MiXCR. The sample records a few hundred thousand distinct CDR3 sequences, around 13% being singletons. The specimen sequenced was blood. The chain uses TRBV9 and TRBJ2-1, with 8 positions matching TRBD1. The clonotype was recovered from a woman in her 30s with Graves' ophthalmopathy. The CDR3 DNA follows: TGTGCCAGCAGCCCCGGCGTTATGACAGGGGAGTACAATGAGCAGTTCTTC. It codes for CASSPGVMTGEYNEQFF.